This T cell receptor (beta chain) was identified during a study of early T cells in non-severe SARS-CoV-2 infection. On the study more broadly: Bulk RNA isolated from unsorted whole blood underwent sequencing; chains were not paired. Points from the study as a whole: Matching against VDJdb likely underestimated virus-specific expansions, favoring anti-spike CD8.

This clonotype was observed a handful of times. Its antigen remains unknown. The CDR3 runs to 11 residues. Trimming pared 3 bases from V and 9 bases from J, leaving 8 bases between. As part of library construction, unique molecular identifiers were attached to individual cDNA molecules. TCRdb called the 5' RACE reads again in MiXCR, with one record for every CDR3 protein. The sample contains more than 65,000 distinct CDR3 sequences, 3.5% to 6% of which appear only once. Sequenced here: whole blood, sampled at baseline. This TCR derives from an adult who was a healthcare worker with PCR-confirmed SARS-CoV-2 infection or an uninfected control (not recorded which). The donor label of this sample is uncertain. This chain uses TRBV12-3 or TRBV12-4 with TRBJ2-5; D is possibly TRBD2 (6 bases). The CDR3 nucleotides are TGTGCCAGCAGTTTCGGGGGACCCCAGTACTTC. Its protein is CASSFGGPQYF.